A single sample is the source of the 27 T cell receptor beta chains below, sequenced in a study of CD8 T cells in ankylosing spondylitis. TCRdb reanalysed the 5' RACE reads using MiXCR and keeps one entry per CDR3 protein. The sample holds about 240,000 distinct CDR3 sequences, about 10% seen once. Material: blood, either unsorted or a sorted T cell fraction (not recorded which). The receptors were gathered from a male donor with ankylosing spondylitis or in good health (not recorded which).

This clonotype occurred many times. The chain has TRBV7-2 and TRBJ2-3, with 7 bases fitting TRBD2. Germline trimming cut 4 bases from V and 2 bases from J; bases unmatched to any gene: 6. The V gene's germline CDR1 is SGHTA and CDR2 FQGNSA. This CDR3 is built from 15 residues. The CDR3 here is CASSSGLQITDTQYF. The CDR3, as DNA: TGTGCCAGCAGCTCGGGACTACAAATCACAGATACGCAGTATTTT.

This clonotype was counted once. This sequence may be a read error, since a much larger clone differs from it by one base. This chain uses TRBV6-1 with TRBJ1-3, with 8 bases that match TRBD1. The V gene's germline CDR1 is MNHNS and CDR2 SASEGT. The CDR3 is made up of 15 amino acids. As DNA, the CDR3 is TGTGCCAGCAGCCCCGACAGGGGCTCTGGAAACACCACATATTTT. It encodes CASSPDRGSGNTTYF.

The rearrangement links TRBV7-9 to TRBJ2-2; 7 bases are shared with TRBD1. Germline trimming cut 1 base from V and 4 bases from J; bases unmatched to any gene: 6. The CDR3 consists of 16 residues. Looked up from germline, CDR1 is SEHNR and CDR2 is FQNEAQ (reference sequence). The CDR3 is CASSLGGGESTGELFF. The CDR3 DNA is TGTGCCAGCAGCTTAGGAGGGGGCGAAAGCACCGGGGAGCTGTTTTTT.

This clonotype was seen at least ten times. The chain links TRBV9 to TRBJ2-5, with a possible D match to TRBD2 (5 bases). Trimming took 2 bases from V and 5 from J, leaving 13 bases between them. Germline-derived CDR1 and CDR2 are SGDLS and YYNGEE. The CDR3 runs 14 residues. CDR3: CASSVRGFPETQYF. CDR3 nucleotides: TGTGCCAGCAGCGTCCGGGGATTCCCGGAGACCCAGTACTTC.

This chain uses TRBV12-3 or TRBV12-4 with TRBJ1-1, with D possibly being TRBD1 (5 bases). V was trimmed by 3 bases and J by 3 bases, leaving 14 bases between them. The CDR3 consists of 15 residues. The CDR3 here is CASSFNGAGDTEAFF. CDR3 coding DNA: TGTGCCAGCAGTTTTAACGGGGCCGGGGACACTGAAGCTTTCTTT.

The chain employs TRBV10-3 and TRBJ2-7; D not resolved. The length of the CDR3 is 14 residues. CDR1 ENHRY and CDR2 SYGVKD come from the germline V gene. Trimming removed 6 bases from V and 4 bases from J, with 16 bases in between. CDR3 nucleotides: TGTGCCATCAGCCAAAGAGAGCCCTCTTACGAGCAGTACTTC. Amino acids: CAISQREPSYEQYF.

This clonotype showed up many times. The V call is TRBV20-1, the J call TRBJ2-1; D gene unclear. Trimming stripped 5 bases from V and 3 bases from J, with 2 bases between. Germline loops: CDR1 DFQATT, CDR2 SNEGSKA (reference sequence). This CDR3 contains 10 residues. The chain's CDR3 is CSALYNEQFF. The CDR3, as DNA: TGCAGTGCTCTCTACAATGAGCAGTTCTTC.

This clonotype was counted many times. The chain couples TRBV7-9 to TRBJ2-5, with 12 bases lining up with TRBD1. V shed 5 bases, J shed 3 bases, and the junction held 7 bases outside the gene matches. The CDR3 runs 16 residues. Germline V gene data show CDR1 as SEHNR and CDR2 as FQNEAQ (reference sequence). The CDR3 DNA sequence: TGTGCCAGCAGCCCAAGGGGGACAGGGGGCGAAGAGACCCAGTACTTC. This translates into CASSPRGTGGEETQYF.

This clonotype was detected ten times or more. V and J are TRBV18 and TRBJ2-4, with D maybe TRBD2 (6 bases). Trimming took 2 bases from V and 7 from J, leaving 12 bases between them. This CDR3 has 14 amino acids. Germline CDR1 is KGHSH and CDR2 is LQKENI. CDR3 nucleotides: TGTGCCAGCTCACCAGACCTCGGAGGGAACATTCAGTACTTC. Protein sequence: CASSPDLGGNIQYF.

This clonotype was seen repeatedly, ten times or more. The chain joins TRBV18 to TRBJ2-5; 7 nucleotides align to TRBD2. J lost 3 bases, V lost 0 bases, and 4 bases had no gene match. This CDR3 comprises 15 residues. Germline V gives CDR1 KGHSH, CDR2 LQKENI. The CDR3 here is CASSPPGREEETQYF. CDR3 DNA sequence: TGTGCCAGCTCACCACCGGGGAGGGAAGAAGAGACCCAGTACTTC.

This clonotype was seen repeatedly, ten times or more. The chain employs TRBV7-9 and TRBJ2-2, with D possibly matching TRBD1 (5 bases). Trimming removed 5 bases from V and 1 base from J, with 11 bases in between. The CDR3 extends over 15 amino acids. Germline V gene data show CDR1 as SEHNR and CDR2 as FQNEAQ (reference sequence). The CDR3 nucleotides read TGTGCCAGCAGCCGATGGCAGGGGAACACCGGGGAGCTGTTTTTT. Protein: CASSRWQGNTGELFF.

This clonotype occurred many times. The V and J genes are TRBV6-6 and TRBJ1-1; no clear D. CDR1 and CDR2 from the germline V gene are MNHNY and SVGAGI (reference sequence). V lost 2 bases and J 9 bases, leaving 7 bases between the germline ends. This CDR3 spans 11 amino acids. CDR3 sequence reads: CASSYRLQAFF. CDR3 sequence (DNA): TGTGCCAGCAGTTACAGGCTTCAAGCTTTCTTT.

The chain has TRBV3-1 and TRBJ2-5; D perhaps matches TRBD2 (6 bases). From germline, CDR1 is LGHDT and CDR2 YNNKEL (reference sequence). This CDR3 contains 15 residues. With 2 bases removed from V and 5 bases from J, the gap between germline ends came to 15 bases. The CDR3 loop is CASSQRLASRETQYF. The CDR3 bases are TGTGCCAGCAGCCAAAGGCTAGCGAGTAGGGAGACCCAGTACTTC.

The V call is TRBV5-1, the J call TRBJ2-2; TRBD2 matches at 9 bases. The CDR3 is 16 residues long. With 5 bases clipped from V and 6 bases from J, the junction kept 11 bases outside the gene matches. CDR1 and CDR2 from the germline V gene are SGHRS and YFSETQ. CDR3 nucleotides: TGCGCCAGCAGATTGAGGTCTAGCGGGGACGCCGGGGAGCTGTTTTTT. It is translated as CASRLRSSGDAGELFF.

There are many counts of this clonotype. The gene calls are TRBV10-2 and TRBJ2-7, with D possibly being TRBD2 (5 bases). Trimming took 0 bases from V and 5 from J, leaving 14 bases between them. Germline V gene lookup returns CDR1 WSHSY and CDR2 SAAADI. This CDR3 is built from 15 residues. The CDR3 loop is CASSESIRERNEQYF. The CDR3 nucleotides read TGCGCCAGCAGTGAGTCGATAAGGGAGCGAAACGAGCAGTACTTC.

This clonotype has just a few counts. V is TRBV7-9 and J is TRBJ1-1; D is uncertain. The CDR3 covers 13 residues. Germline V CDR1 and CDR2: SEHNR, FQNEAQ (reference sequence). V lost 2 bases, J lost 4 bases, and 8 bases lay in between. CDR3 DNA: TGTGCCAGCAGCTTATTCGAGGGCACTGAAGCTTTCTTT. It codes for CASSLFEGTEAFF.

This clonotype was seen repeatedly, ten times or more. The rearrangement joins TRBV5-4 to TRBJ2-3; the match to TRBD2 covers 9 bases. Germline trimming cut 4 bases from V and 5 bases from J; bases unmatched to any gene: 5. The germline V gene has CDR1 SGHNT and CDR2 YYREEE (reference sequence). The length of the CDR3 is 14 residues. The CDR3 sequence: CASSGGGAKDTQYF. DNA of the CDR3: TGTGCCAGCAGCGGCGGGGGGGCCAAAGATACGCAGTATTTT.

This clonotype has ten or more counts. The V and J genes are TRBV5-1 and TRBJ2-4; 11 bases align to TRBD1. This CDR3 spans 15 amino acids. The germline gives CDR1 SGHRS, CDR2 YFSETQ. V lost 4 bases to trimming and J lost 7 bases; unmatched junction nucleotides: 7. CDR3 region: CASSAGTGGLNIQYF. CDR3 in DNA: TGCGCCAGCAGCGCCGGGACAGGGGGTCTCAACATTCAGTACTTC.

There are many counts of this clonotype. Its ends do not fully match the called genes, so a read error is possible. The CDR3 region is CASSPGPSKDTQYF. DNA for the CDR3: TGTGCCAGCAGCCCCGGCCCTAGCAAAGATACGCAGTATTTT. This chain connects TRBV12-3 or TRBV12-4 to TRBJ2-3, with a weak D call TRBD2 (5 bases). The CDR3 consists of 14 residues.

This clonotype was found many times. The chain uses TRBV3-1 and TRBJ2-2; the D is unclear. V was shortened by 3 bases and J by 6 bases, with 5 bases between the two germline ends. This CDR3 is 12 amino acids long. Per germline, CDR1 LGHDT and CDR2 YNNKEL (reference sequence). This CDR3 is CASSHWPGELFF. The DNA for the CDR3 is TGTGCCAGCAGCCATTGGCCCGGGGAGCTGTTTTTT.

This clonotype was seen repeatedly, ten times or more. The rearrangement joins TRBV5-1 to TRBJ2-7; tentative D call: TRBD1 (6 bases). The CDR3 is 13 amino acids. Germline V CDR1 and CDR2: SGHRS, YFSETQ. Trimming pared 2 bases from V and 2 bases from J, leaving 8 bases between. The DNA of the CDR3 is TGCGCCAGCAGCTTCCAGGGGACCTACGAGCAGTACTTC. This gives the protein CASSFQGTYEQYF.

The sample holds many counts of this clonotype. This chain joins TRBV7-2 and TRBJ1-3; no clear D gene. CDR3 length: 14 amino acids. CDR1 is SGHTA, CDR2 FQGNSA, per germline. V was pared by 5 bases and J by 1 base, with 9 bases between. CDR3 coding DNA: TGTGCCAGCAGCCGGACGGCGTCTGGAAACACCATATATTTT. Protein product: CASSRTASGNTIYF.

This clonotype was recorded at least ten times. V gene TRBV20-1 combines with J gene TRBJ2-3; 9 nucleotides line up with TRBD2. In germline, CDR1 is DFQATT, CDR2 SNEGSKA (reference sequence). The CDR3 has 15 amino acids. V shed 1 base and J 2 bases; nucleotides not matched to a gene: 4. This CDR3 reads CSARGLADLTDTQYF. CDR3 coding DNA: TGCAGTGCTAGAGGACTAGCGGACCTCACAGATACGCAGTATTTT.

Ten or more counts support this clonotype. The V gene is TRBV4-1, the J gene TRBJ2-7; either TRBD1 or TRBD2 may supply D (5 bases each). The CDR3 sequence is 16 residues long. The germline gives CDR1 MGHRA, CDR2 YSYEKL. Trimming pared 2 bases from V and 5 bases from J, leaving 19 bases between. CDR3 sequence (DNA): TGCGCCAGCAGCCAACGGGGCGGATACCTAGGTGACGAGCAGTACTTC. Translated, it gives CASSQRGGYLGDEQYF.

This clonotype was seen ten or more times. The chain uses TRBV5-6 and TRBJ2-1; 8 nucleotides align to TRBD1. Germline assignment: CDR1 SGHDT and CDR2 YYEEEE. There are 15 residues in the CDR3. The ends lost 4 bases at V and 0 bases at J; junction bases unmatched: 3. The CDR3 region has the DNA TGTGCCAGCAGCACGGACAGGGTCTCCTACAATGAGCAGTTCTTC. Amino acids: CASSTDRVSYNEQFF.

This clonotype came up many times. The rearrangement uses TRBV10-2 and TRBJ1-4; D gene uncertain. The CDR3 extends over 14 amino acids. CDR1 and CDR2 from the germline V gene are WSHSY and SAAADI. With 2 bases removed from V and 3 bases from J, the gap between germline ends came to 7 bases. This chain's CDR3 is CASSEPGANEKLFF. The CDR3 nucleotides read TGCGCCAGCAGTGAGCCGGGAGCTAATGAAAAACTGTTTTTT.

This clonotype showed up many times. J is TRBJ1-2 and V is TRBV5-6, with D possibly matching TRBD1 (5 bases). The germline gives CDR1 SGHDT, CDR2 YYEEEE. The CDR3 has 13 amino acids. V was cut by 1 base and J by 6 bases, with 10 bases left in between. CDR3 sequence: CASSLSGLDGYTF. The CDR3, as DNA: TGTGCCAGCAGCTTGTCAGGGTTGGATGGCTACACCTTC.